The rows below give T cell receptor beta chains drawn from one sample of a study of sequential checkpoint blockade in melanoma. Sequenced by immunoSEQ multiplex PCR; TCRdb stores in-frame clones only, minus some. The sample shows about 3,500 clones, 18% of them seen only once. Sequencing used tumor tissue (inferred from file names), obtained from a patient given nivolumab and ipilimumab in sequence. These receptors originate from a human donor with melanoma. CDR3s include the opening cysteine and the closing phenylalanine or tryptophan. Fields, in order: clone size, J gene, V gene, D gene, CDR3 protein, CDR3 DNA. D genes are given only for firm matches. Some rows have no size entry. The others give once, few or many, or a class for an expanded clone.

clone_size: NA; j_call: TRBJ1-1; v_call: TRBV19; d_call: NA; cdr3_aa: CASSRPTRGGRTEAFF; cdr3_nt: TGTGCCAGTAGCCGTCCAACCCGAGGGGGTCGGACTGAAGCTTTCTTT
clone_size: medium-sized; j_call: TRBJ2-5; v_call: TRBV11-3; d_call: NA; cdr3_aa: CASNPTGTQETQYF; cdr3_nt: TGTGCCAGCAACCCTACAGGGACCCAAGAGACCCAGTACTTC
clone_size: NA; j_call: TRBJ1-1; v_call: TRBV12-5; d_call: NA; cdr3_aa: CASANGGRAFF; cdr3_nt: TGTGCCAGCGCAAATGGGGGGCGAGCTTTCTTT
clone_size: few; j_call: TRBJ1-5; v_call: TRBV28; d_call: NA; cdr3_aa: CASSLYSGRSNQPQHF; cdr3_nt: TGTGCCAGCAGTTTATATTCAGGTCGGAGCAATCAGCCCCAGCATTTT
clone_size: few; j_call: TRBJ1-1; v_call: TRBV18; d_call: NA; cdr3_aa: CASSPWSYGEAFF; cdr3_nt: TGTGCCAGCTCACCATGGAGTTACGGTGAAGCTTTCTTT
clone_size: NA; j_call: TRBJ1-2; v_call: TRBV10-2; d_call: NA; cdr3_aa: CASSEPLEEYGYTF; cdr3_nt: TGCGCCAGCAGTGAGCCATTGGAGGAATATGGCTACACCTTC
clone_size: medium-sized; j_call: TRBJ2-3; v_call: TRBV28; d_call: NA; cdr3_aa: CASSFLGVTDTQYF; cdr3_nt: TGTGCCAGCAGTTTTCTGGGGGTCACAGATACGCAGTATTTT
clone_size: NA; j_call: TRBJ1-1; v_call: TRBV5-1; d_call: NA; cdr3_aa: CASSWEGRNTEAFF; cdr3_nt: TGCGCCAGCTCCTGGGAGGGGAGGAACACTGAAGCTTTCTTT
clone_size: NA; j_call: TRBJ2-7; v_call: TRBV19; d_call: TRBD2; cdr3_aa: CASSPRLAGGPRSYEQYF; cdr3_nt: TGTGCCAGTAGTCCTCGCCTAGCGGGAGGGCCTCGCTCCTACGAGCAGTACTTC
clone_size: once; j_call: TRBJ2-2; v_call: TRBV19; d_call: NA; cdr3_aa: CASSMARNTGELFF; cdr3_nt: TGTGCCAGTAGTATGGCCAGGAACACCGGGGAGCTGTTTTTT
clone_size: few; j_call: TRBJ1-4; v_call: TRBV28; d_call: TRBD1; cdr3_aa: CASTQDRSGIGYEKLFF; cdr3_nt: TGTGCCAGCACCCAGGACAGGTCGGGAATTGGGTATGAAAAACTGTTTTTT
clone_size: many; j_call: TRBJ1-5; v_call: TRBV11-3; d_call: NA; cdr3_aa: CASSLGGVRQPQHF; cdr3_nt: TGTGCCAGCAGCTTAGGGGGAGTGAGGCAGCCCCAGCATTTT
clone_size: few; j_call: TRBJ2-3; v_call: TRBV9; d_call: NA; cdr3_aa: CASSPYGFADTDTQYF; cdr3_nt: TGTGCCAGCAGCCCTTACGGTTTCGCAGACACAGATACGCAGTATTTT
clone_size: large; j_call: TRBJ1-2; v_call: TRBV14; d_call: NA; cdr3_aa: CASSQGTATYGYTF; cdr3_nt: TGTGCCAGCAGCCAAGGGACAGCCACCTATGGCTACACCTTC
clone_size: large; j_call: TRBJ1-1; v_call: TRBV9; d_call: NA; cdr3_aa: CASSVGGDLNTEAFF; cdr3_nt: TGTGCCAGCAGCGTAGGCGGGGATTTGAACACTGAAGCTTTCTTT
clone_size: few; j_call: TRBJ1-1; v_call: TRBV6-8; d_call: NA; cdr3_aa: CASSYSRGADTEAFF; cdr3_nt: TGTGCCAGCAGTTACTCGAGAGGGGCGGACACTGAAGCTTTCTTT
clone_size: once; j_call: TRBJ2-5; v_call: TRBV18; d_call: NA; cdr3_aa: CASSSSAGGTQYF; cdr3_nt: TGTGCCAGCTCTTCGTCGGCCGGCGGGACCCAGTACTTC
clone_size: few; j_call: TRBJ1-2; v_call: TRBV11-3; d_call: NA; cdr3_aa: CASSFGLRDGAQYGYTF; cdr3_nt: TGTGCCAGCAGCTTTGGCCTCCGGGACGGAGCACAGTATGGCTACACCTTC